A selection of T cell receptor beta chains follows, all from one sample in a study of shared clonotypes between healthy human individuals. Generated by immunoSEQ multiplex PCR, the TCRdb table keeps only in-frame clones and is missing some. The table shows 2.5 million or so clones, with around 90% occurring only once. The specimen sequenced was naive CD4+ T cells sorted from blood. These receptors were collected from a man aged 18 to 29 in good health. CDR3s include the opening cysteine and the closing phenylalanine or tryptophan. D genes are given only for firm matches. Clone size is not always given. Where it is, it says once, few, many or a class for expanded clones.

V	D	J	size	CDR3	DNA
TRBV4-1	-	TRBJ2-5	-	CASSLGQDSQETQYF	TGCGCCAGCAGCCTCGGTCAAGACAGTCAAGAGACCCAGTACTTC
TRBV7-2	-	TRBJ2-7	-	CASSLGRSYEQYF	TGTGCCAGCAGCTTAGGGCGCAGCTACGAGCAGTACTTC
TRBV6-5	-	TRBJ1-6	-	CASRPEGGYNSPLHF	TGTGCCAGCAGACCTGAAGGGGGATATAATTCACCCCTCCACTTT
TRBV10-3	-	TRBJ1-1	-	CAVRQNTEAFF	TGTGCCGTGCGACAGAACACTGAAGCTTTCTTT
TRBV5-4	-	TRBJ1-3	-	CASSLDLTLSGNTIYF	TGTGCCAGCAGCTTGGACCTAACCCTCTCTGGAAACACCATATATTTT
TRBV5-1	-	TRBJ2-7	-	CASSVTGSEQYF	TGCGCCAGCAGTGTGACCGGGTCCGAGCAGTACTTC
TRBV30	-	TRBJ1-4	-	CAWSPSHSISNEKLFF	TGTGCCTGGAGCCCGTCCCACAGTATTTCTAATGAAAAACTGTTTTTT
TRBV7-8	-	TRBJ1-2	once	CASSSPGFYGYTF	TGTGCCAGCAGCTCGCCGGGGTTCTATGGCTACACCTTC
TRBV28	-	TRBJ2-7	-	CASSPPTRLSYEQYF	TGTGCCAGCAGTCCCCCGACTAGACTCTCCTACGAGCAGTACTTC
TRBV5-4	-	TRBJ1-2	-	CASSLEGGYGYTF	TGTGCCAGCAGCTTGGAAGGGGGCTATGGCTACACCTTC
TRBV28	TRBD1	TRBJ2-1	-	CASSLRDSRGHEQFF	TGTGCCAGCAGTTTGCGAGACAGCAGGGGGCATGAGCAGTTCTTC
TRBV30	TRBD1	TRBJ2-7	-	CAEGQGDEQYF	TGTGCCGAGGGACAGGGTGACGAGCAGTACTTC
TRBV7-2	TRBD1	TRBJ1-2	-	CASSLDRTRGYTF	TGTGCCAGCAGCTTGGACAGGACGAGAGGCTACACCTTC
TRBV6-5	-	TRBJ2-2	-	CASSWTPNTGELFF	TGTGCCAGCAGTTGGACACCCAACACCGGGGAGCTGTTTTTT
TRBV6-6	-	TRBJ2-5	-	CASSYGTLSQETQYF	TGTGCCAGCAGTTACGGGACGCTAAGCCAAGAGACCCAGTACTTC
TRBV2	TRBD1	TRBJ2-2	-	CASSPQGAGELFF	TGTGCCAGCAGCCCACAGGGGGCCGGGGAGCTGTTTTTT
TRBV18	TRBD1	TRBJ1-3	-	CASSPPTGLGNTIYF	TGTGCCAGCTCACCCCCGACAGGGCTTGGAAACACCATATATTTT
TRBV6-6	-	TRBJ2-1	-	CASSYPAIAGNEQFF	TGTGCCAGCAGTTACCCCGCGATAGCAGGCAATGAGCAGTTCTTC
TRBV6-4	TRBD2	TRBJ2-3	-	CASSEVGAGGPHTQYF	TGTGCCAGCAGTGAAGTCGGTGCGGGGGGCCCCCATACGCAGTATTTT
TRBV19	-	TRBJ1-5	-	CASSILYSNQPQHF	TGTGCCAGTAGTATACTTTATAGCAATCAGCCCCAGCATTTT
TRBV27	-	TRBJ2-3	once	CASSSRLGRKVRVPDTQYF	TGTGCCAGCAGTTCCCGATTGGGACGAAAAGTTAGGGTTCCAGATACGCAGTATTTT
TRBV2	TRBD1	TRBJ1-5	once	CASSALNPTGSRQPQHF	TGTGCCAGCAGTGCCCTCAACCCGACAGGGAGTAGGCAGCCCCAGCATTTT
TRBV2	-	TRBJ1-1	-	CASSRTDTMQAFF	TGTGCCAGCAGCCGGACAGATACTATGCAAGCTTTCTTT
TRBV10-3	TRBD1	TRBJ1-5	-	CAISGGQGNQPQHF	TGTGCCATCAGTGGGGGACAGGGGAATCAGCCCCAGCATTTT
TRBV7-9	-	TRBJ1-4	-	CASSSKSGINEKLFF	TGTGCCAGCAGCTCAAAGTCCGGTATTAATGAAAAACTGTTTTTT
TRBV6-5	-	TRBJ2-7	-	CASSSATRSYEQYF	TGTGCCAGCAGCTCTGCTACGAGATCCTACGAGCAGTACTTC
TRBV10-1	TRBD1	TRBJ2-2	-	CASSESGSGTGTNTGELFF	TGCGCCAGCAGTGAGTCGGGCTCGGGGACAGGGACGAACACCGGGGAGCTGTTTTTT
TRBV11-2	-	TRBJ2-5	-	CASSLNFGTKGTQYF	TGTGCCAGCAGCTTAAATTTCGGGACGAAGGGGACCCAGTACTTC
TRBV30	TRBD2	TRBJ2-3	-	CAWSPGTSGGTDTQYF	TGTGCCTGGAGTCCGGGGACTAGCGGGGGCACAGATACGCAGTATTTT
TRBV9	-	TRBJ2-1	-	CASSVSEYNEQFF	TGTGCCAGCAGCGTGTCGGAATACAATGAGCAGTTCTTC
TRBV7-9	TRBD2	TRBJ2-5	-	CASSLTSGRGETQYF	TGTGCCAGCAGCCTGACTAGCGGGAGAGGAGAGACCCAGTACTTC
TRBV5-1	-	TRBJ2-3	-	CASRPGPNTDTQYF	TGCGCCAGCAGGCCGGGACCAAACACAGATACGCAGTATTTT
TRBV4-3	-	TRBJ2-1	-	CASSQDRGWTYNEQFF	TGCGCCAGCAGCCAAGACAGGGGATGGACCTACAATGAGCAGTTCTTC
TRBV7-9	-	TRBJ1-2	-	CASSERLGYTF	TGTGCCAGCAGCGAAAGGTTGGGCTACACCTTC
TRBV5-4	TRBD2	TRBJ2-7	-	CASSLAVGSGASYEQYF	TGTGCCAGCAGCTTGGCCGTTGGTAGCGGGGCCTCCTACGAGCAGTACTTC
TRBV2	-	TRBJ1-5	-	CASSEQGGQPQHF	TGTGCCAGCAGTGAACAGGGAGGTCAGCCCCAGCATTTT
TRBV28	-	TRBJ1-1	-	CASSFRGPGSNEAFF	TGTGCCAGCAGTTTTAGAGGTCCAGGTAGTAATGAAGCTTTCTTT
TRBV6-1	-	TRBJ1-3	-	CASMSQISGNTIYF	TGTGCCAGCATGAGCCAAATCTCTGGAAACACCATATATTTT
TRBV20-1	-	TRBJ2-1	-	CSAVSGPEQFF	TGCAGTGCTGTTAGCGGACCTGAGCAGTTCTTC
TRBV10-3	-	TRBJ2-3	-	CAISGSDVDTQYF	TGTGCCATCAGTGGCTCTGACGTAGATACGCAGTATTTT
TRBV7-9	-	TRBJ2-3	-	CASRGVDSIRDTQYF	TGTGCCAGCAGGGGAGTCGACTCGATCAGGGATACGCAGTATTTT
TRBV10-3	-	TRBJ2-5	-	CAISEMGGRETQYF	TGTGCCATCAGTGAAATGGGTGGTCGAGAGACCCAGTACTTC
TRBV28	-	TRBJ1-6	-	CASRGTLNSPLHF	TGTGCCAGCAGAGGGACACTGAATTCACCCCTCCACTTT
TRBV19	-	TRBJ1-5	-	CASSILDQPQHF	TGTGCCAGTAGTATTTTGGATCAGCCCCAGCATTTT
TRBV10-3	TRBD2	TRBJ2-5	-	CAIRASGDQETQYF	TGTGCCATCCGGGCTAGCGGGGACCAAGAGACCCAGTACTTC
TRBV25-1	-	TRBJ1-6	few	CASSEAGRGVNSPLHF	TGTGCCAGCAGTGAAGCAGGGAGGGGTGTCAATTCACCCCTCCACTTT
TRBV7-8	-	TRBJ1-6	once	CASSLTPDPYNSPLHF	TGTGCCAGCAGCTTAACTCCAGACCCCTATAATTCACCCCTCCACTTT
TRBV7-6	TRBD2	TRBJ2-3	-	CASSLWEGTDTQYF	TGTGCCAGCAGCTTGTGGGAGGGGACAGATACGCAGTATTTT
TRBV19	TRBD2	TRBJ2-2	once	CASTTSGRHGTGELFF	TGTGCCAGTACAACTAGCGGGAGACACGGCACCGGGGAGCTGTTTTTT
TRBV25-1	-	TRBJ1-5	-	CASSESGRANSLQHF	TGTGCCAGCAGTGAATCGGGCAGGGCGAATTCACTCCAGCATTTT
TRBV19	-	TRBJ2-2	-	CASSKEGITGELFF	TGTGCCAGTAGTAAAGAGGGGATCACCGGGGAGCTGTTTTTT
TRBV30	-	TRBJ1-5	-	CAWSIGSNQPQHF	TGTGCCTGGAGTATAGGGAGCAATCAGCCCCAGCATTTT
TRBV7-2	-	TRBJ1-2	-	CASSSVGGPRYGYTF	TGTGCCAGCAGCTCAGTCGGGGGACCCCGCTATGGCTACACCTTC
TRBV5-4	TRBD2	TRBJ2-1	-	CASSSVGGALGEQFF	TGTGCCAGCAGCTCAGTCGGGGGGGCCCTGGGTGAGCAGTTCTTC
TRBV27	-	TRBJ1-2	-	CASSFRWEWGYTF	TGTGCCAGCAGTTTCCGGTGGGAGTGGGGCTACACCTTC
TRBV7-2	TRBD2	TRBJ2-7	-	CASSLGLQTYEQYF	TGTGCCAGCAGCTTGGGACTACAAACATACGAGCAGTACTTC